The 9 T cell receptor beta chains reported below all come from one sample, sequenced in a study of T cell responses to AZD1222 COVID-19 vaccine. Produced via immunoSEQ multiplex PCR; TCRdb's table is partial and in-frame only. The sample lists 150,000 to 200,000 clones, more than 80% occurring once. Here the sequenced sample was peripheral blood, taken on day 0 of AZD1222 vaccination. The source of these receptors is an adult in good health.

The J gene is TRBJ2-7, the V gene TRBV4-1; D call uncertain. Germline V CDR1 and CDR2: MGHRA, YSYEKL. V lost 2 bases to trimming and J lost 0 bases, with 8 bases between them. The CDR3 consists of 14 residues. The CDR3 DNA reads TGCGCCAGCAGCCAATCTGTGAGCTCCTACGAGCAGTACTTC. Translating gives CASSQSVSSYEQYF.

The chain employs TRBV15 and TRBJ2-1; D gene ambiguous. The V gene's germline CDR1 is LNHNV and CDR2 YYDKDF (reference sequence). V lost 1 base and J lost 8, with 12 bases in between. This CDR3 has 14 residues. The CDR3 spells CATSRAPHEDEQFF. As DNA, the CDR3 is TGTGCCACCAGCAGAGCACCGCACGAGGATGAGCAGTTCTTC.

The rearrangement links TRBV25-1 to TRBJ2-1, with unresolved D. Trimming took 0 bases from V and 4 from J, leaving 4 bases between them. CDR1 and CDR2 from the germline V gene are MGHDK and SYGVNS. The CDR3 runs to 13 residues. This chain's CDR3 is CASSEYGYNEQFF. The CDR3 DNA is TGTGCCAGCAGTGAATACGGGTACAATGAGCAGTTCTTC.

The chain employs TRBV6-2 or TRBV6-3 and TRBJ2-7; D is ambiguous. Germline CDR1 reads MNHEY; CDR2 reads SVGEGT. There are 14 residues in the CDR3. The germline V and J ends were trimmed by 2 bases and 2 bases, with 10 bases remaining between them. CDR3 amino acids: CASSYGQQAYEQYF. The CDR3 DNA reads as TGTGCCAGCAGTTACGGCCAACAAGCCTACGAGCAGTACTTC.

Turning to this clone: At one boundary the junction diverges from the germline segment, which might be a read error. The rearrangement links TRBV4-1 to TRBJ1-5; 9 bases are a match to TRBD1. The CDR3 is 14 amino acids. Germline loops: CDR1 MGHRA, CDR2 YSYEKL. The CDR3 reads CASSITGGKQPQHF. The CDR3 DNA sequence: TGCGCCAGCAGCATAACAGGGGGCAAACAGCCCCAGCATTTT.

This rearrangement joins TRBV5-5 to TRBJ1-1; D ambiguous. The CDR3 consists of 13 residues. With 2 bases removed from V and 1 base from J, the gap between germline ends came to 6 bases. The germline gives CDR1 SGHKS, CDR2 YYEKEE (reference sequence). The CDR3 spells CASSLRTNTEAFF. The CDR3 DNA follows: TGTGCCAGCAGCTTAAGGACGAACACTGAAGCTTTCTTT.

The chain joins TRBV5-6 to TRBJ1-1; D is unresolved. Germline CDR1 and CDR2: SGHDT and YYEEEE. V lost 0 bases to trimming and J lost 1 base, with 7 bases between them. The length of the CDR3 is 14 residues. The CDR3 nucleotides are TGTGCCAGCAGCTTGGTTCACTCGAACACTGAAGCTTTCTTT. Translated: CASSLVHSNTEAFF.

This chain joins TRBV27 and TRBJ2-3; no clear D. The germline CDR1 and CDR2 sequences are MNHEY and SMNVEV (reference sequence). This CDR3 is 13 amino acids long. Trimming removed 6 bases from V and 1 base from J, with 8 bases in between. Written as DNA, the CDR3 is TGTGCCAGCAGCCGTCCTGGCACAGATACGCAGTATTTT. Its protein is CASSRPGTDTQYF.

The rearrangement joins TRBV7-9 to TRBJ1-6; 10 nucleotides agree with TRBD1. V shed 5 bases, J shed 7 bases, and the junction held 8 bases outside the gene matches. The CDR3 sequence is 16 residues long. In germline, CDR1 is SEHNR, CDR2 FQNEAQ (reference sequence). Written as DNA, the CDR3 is TGTGCCAGCAGCGACCGACAGGGGGCGCGAAATTCACCCCTCCACTTT. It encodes CASSDRQGARNSPLHF.